This T cell receptor (beta chain) was sequenced during a study of shared clonotypes between healthy human individuals. Overall study findings and caveats: It was anticipated that sequencing depth would influence how many clonotypes donors shared. The low donor count limited represented genetic and exposure-history diversity.

PCR replicates from unsorted PBMC used approximately 290 ng DNA, and this amount was approximately 30,000 T cell genomes. Sequencing on ten immunoSEQ deep assay plates was performed for unsorted PBMC DNA. Clones were read by immunoSEQ multiplex PCR, and TCRdb kept only the in-frame ones, dropping some. The sample shows approximately 500,000 clones, approximately 84% of them seen only once. With regard to this clone: Antigen unknown. This probably arose from a read error, given a far larger clone one base away.

The receptor was derived from a woman aged 35 to 49 in good health. Some clones in this sample may be carry-over from other donors' samples. The sample consisted of PBMCs.

CDR3 residues: CASSTGQLSGANVLTF. In nucleotides, the CDR3 is TGTGCCAGCAGCACGGGACAACTCTCTGGGGCCAACGTCCTGACTTTC. The V gene is TRBV6-4, the J gene TRBJ2-6, with D maybe TRBD1 (6 bases). This CDR3 is built from 16 residues. Per germline, CDR1 MRHNA and CDR2 SNTAGT. Trimming removed 6 bases from V and 0 bases from J, with 12 bases in between.